These 18 T cell receptor beta chains were sequenced from one sample in a study of blood T cells in healthy people across ages. A sample-barcoded 5' primer and a J-beta primer mix were used in a second PCR of about 6 to 12 cycles. TCRdb reprocessed the 5' RACE reads with MiXCR, giving one entry per CDR3 protein. The repertoire has about 1 million distinct CDR3 sequences, 45% of them found once; the top ten carry approximately 17%. Sequences were obtained from blood. The source of these receptors is a woman aged 60-75 years in good health.

The chain links TRBV20-1 to TRBJ2-7; D remains unclear. CDR1 and CDR2 (germline): DFQATT, SNEGSKA (reference sequence). The CDR3 contains 14 residues. V gave up 2 bases and J gave up 3 bases, with 14 bases separating them. In DNA form, the CDR3 reads TGCAGTGCTAGAAGTACACTTACCTACTACGAGCAGTACTTC. It is translated as CSARSTLTYYEQYF.

This clonotype was seen a handful of times. CDR3 protein: CSARGGRFYNEQFF. CDR3 coding DNA: TGCAGTGCTAGGGGCGGGAGGTTCTACAATGAGCAGTTCTTC. The chain carries TRBV20-1 and TRBJ2-1, with TRBD2 matching 8 bases. J was trimmed by 3 bases and V by 3 bases; bases with no gene match: 4. Germline CDR1 is DFQATT and CDR2 is SNEGSKA (reference sequence). The CDR3 sequence is 14 residues long.

V gene TRBV7-9 combines with J gene TRBJ2-4; 8 nucleotides match TRBD1. The CDR3 consists of 12 residues. V lost 6 bases, J lost 9 bases, and 4 bases stayed unmatched. The germline V gene has CDR1 SEHNR and CDR2 FQNEAQ (reference sequence). The CDR3 coding sequence is TGTGCCAGCAGGGGGCAGGGGGCCATTCAGTACTTC. Protein product: CASRGQGAIQYF.

Remarks on this clonotype: A read error may produce the germline difference seen at one junction end. The chain joins TRBV5-1 to TRBJ1-6; no clear D. The CDR3 is 12 residues long. CDR1 is SGHRS, CDR2 YFSETQ, per germline. In nucleotides, the CDR3 is TGCGCCAGCAGAAGGAATAATTCACCCCCCCACTTT. Translation: CASRRNNSPPHF.

The chain links TRBV5-1 to TRBJ1-2; D is unresolved. Germline V CDR1 and CDR2: SGHRS, YFSETQ. The CDR3 contains 13 residues. Trimming shortened V by 3 bases and J by 6 bases, and 12 bases separated the two germline ends. CDR3 in amino acids: CASSWAASNGYTF. The CDR3 DNA reads as TGCGCCAGCAGCTGGGCGGCGTCGAATGGCTACACCTTC.

This clonotype was counted many times. The chain is built from TRBV29-1 and TRBJ2-7, with D possibly being TRBD1 (6 bases). Trimming took off 4 bases at V and 4 bases at J, with 11 bases between the two ends. The CDR3 consists of 12 residues. Germline V CDR1 and CDR2: SQVTM, ANQGSEA. In nucleotides, the CDR3 is TGCAGCGTTGGGGCTGACAGGTACGAGCAGTACTTC. Protein sequence: CSVGADRYEQYF.

This clonotype was seen only a few times. This chain links TRBV7-9 with TRBJ2-1; tentative D call: TRBD1 (5 bases). This CDR3 spans 16 amino acids. Deletions cut 0 bases from V and 3 bases from J, with 12 bases between. Germline CDR1 reads SEHNR; CDR2 reads FQNEAQ (reference sequence). CDR3 region: CASSLAGRALYNEQFF. The CDR3, as DNA: TGTGCCAGCAGCTTAGCGGGCAGGGCCCTCTACAATGAGCAGTTCTTC.

V gene TRBV4-1 combines with J gene TRBJ1-2; maybe TRBD1 (6 bases). Germline CDR1 MGHRA, CDR2 YSYEKL. CDR3 length equals 14 residues. The V end lost 0 bases, the J end lost 6 bases, and 11 bases lay between the germline ends. The CDR3 DNA reads as TGCGCCAGCAGCCAAGATAGGGGGGAGAATGGCTACACCTTC. This sequence encodes CASSQDRGENGYTF.

The chain recombines TRBV27 with TRBJ1-2; D gene uncertain. Trimming removed 7 bases at V and 8 bases at J, with 14 bases between. From germline, CDR1 is MNHEY and CDR2 SMNVEV (reference sequence). The CDR3 totals 12 residues. CDR3 nucleotides: TGTGCCAGCACCCTCGGCGTAGGAGGCTACACCTTC. Residues: CASTLGVGGYTF.

This sequence joins TRBV24-1 and TRBJ1-5; D may be TRBD1 (6 bases). The length of the CDR3 is 14 residues. CDR1 KGHDR and CDR2 SFDVKD come from the germline V gene. The V end lost 5 bases, the J end lost 6 bases, and 13 bases lay between the germline ends. The CDR3 DNA reads TGTGCCACCAGTGCCGGGACACGACTTCAGCCCCAGCATTTT. This encodes CATSAGTRLQPQHF.

This clonotype was observed at least ten times. The chain links TRBV29-1 to TRBJ2-3; a possible D gene is TRBD2 (5 bases). CDR1 and CDR2 (germline): SQVTM, ANQGSEA. The germline V and J ends were trimmed by 4 bases and 2 bases, with 16 bases remaining between them. The CDR3 covers 15 residues. The CDR3 DNA reads TGCAGCGTTGTCATTCCCACGGGGTTCACAGATACGCAGTATTTT. Amino acids: CSVVIPTGFTDTQYF.

The V gene is TRBV5-1, the J gene TRBJ2-4; TRBD1 aligns across 7 bases. Germline V gene sequence: CDR1 SGHRS, CDR2 YFSETQ. The CDR3 loop spans 12 amino acids. V trimming: 3 bases; J trimming: 14 bases; junction bases outside the gene matches: 8. In nucleotides, the CDR3 is TGCGCCAGCAGCTCAACAGGGGACCTTAAGTACTTC. Its protein is CASSSTGDLKYF.

This clonotype has a handful of counts. The DNA for the CDR3 is TGTGCCAGCAGCTTAGACTACCTGCAAGAGACCCAGTACTTC. Its translation is CASSLDYLQETQYF. The rearrangement joins TRBV11-2 to TRBJ2-5; D is unclear. The V end lost 0 bases, the J end lost 2 bases, and 7 bases lay between the germline ends. The CDR3 extends over 14 amino acids. The germline CDR1 and CDR2 sequences are SGHAT and FQNNGV.

V usage is TRBV20-1 and J usage is TRBJ2-5, with 7 nucleotides matching TRBD2. The DNA matches TRBJ2-7 better at its end, which makes the J call doubtful. The CDR3 is 14 amino acids. CDR1 and CDR2 (germline): DFQATT, SNEGSKA (reference sequence). DNA for the CDR3: TGCAGTGCTAGAGTGGGCGGGAGAGTACACGAGCAGTACTTC. It is translated as CSARVGGRVHEQYF.

This clonotype was picked up one time. The J gene is TRBJ2-2, the V gene TRBV7-9; D is perhaps TRBD2 (6 bases). The germline CDR1 and CDR2 sequences are SEHNR and FQNEAQ (reference sequence). Trimming removed 5 bases from V and 4 bases from J, with 11 bases in between. CDR3 length: 14 residues. CDR3 nucleotide sequence: TGTGCCAGCAGCCCCGGAGGGACCACCGGGGAGCTGTTTTTT. Amino acid sequence: CASSPGGTTGELFF.

This clonotype was counted between two and nine times. The chain employs TRBV9 and TRBJ2-7; unclear D gene. The CDR3 length is 14 residues. Germline V lookup: CDR1 SGDLS, CDR2 YYNGEE. The V and J ends lost 4 bases and 5 bases respectively, with 16 bases between them. CDR3 residues: CASSPTTPVNEQYF. CDR3 DNA: TGTGCCAGCAGCCCAACAACCCCCGTGAACGAGCAGTACTTC.

This clonotype showed up just a few times. The rearrangement joins TRBV30 to TRBJ2-5; D is ambiguous. V was trimmed by 0 bases and J by 4 bases, leaving 3 bases between them. Germline-derived CDR1 and CDR2 are GTSNPN and SVGIG (reference sequence). This CDR3 comprises 11 residues. CDR3 protein: CAWSVSETQYF. The CDR3 DNA is TGTGCCTGGAGTGTTTCAGAGACCCAGTACTTC.

Only a few counts were recorded for this clonotype. This chain uses TRBV29-1 with TRBJ2-3; the D gene could be TRBD1 or TRBD2 (5 bases each). V lost 7 bases, J lost 10 bases, and 24 bases lay in between. There are 14 residues in the CDR3. Germline CDR1 is SQVTM and CDR2 is ANQGSEA. Here the CDR3 DNA reads TGCAGCGCTACCCCCGGGACCGAGAGTTTAGCGCAGTATTTT. It yields the protein CSATPGTESLAQYF.